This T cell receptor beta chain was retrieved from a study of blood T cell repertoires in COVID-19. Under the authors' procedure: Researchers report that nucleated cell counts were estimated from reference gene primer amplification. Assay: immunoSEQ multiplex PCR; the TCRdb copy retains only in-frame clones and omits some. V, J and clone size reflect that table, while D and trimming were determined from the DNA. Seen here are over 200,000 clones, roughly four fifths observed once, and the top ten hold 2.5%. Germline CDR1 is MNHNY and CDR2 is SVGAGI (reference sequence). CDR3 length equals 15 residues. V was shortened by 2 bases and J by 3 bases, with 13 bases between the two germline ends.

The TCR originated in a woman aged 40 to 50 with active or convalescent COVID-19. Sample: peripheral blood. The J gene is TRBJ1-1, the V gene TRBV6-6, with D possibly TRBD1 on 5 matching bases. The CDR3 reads CASSYGGYRDTEAFF. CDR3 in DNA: TGTGCCAGCAGTTACGGGGGGTATAGGGACACTGAAGCTTTCTTT.